This entry lists 26 T cell receptor beta chains sequenced from one sample in a study of OX40 agonist ivuxolimab in advanced cancers. Using immunoSEQ multiplex PCR, the repertoire was profiled, and TCRdb retains in-frame clones only, with some absent. The table lists about 73,000 clones, around 90% of them singletons. The sequencing here drew on CD4+ or CD8+ T cells sorted from blood, taken in a trial of the OX40 agonist ivuxolimab. Source of these receptors: an adult with an advanced solid tumor such as melanoma, head and neck, liver or kidney cancer.

The gene calls are TRBV5-1 and TRBJ2-3, with no clear D. CDR3 length: 14 amino acids. The V gene lost 0 bases and the J gene lost 2 bases, with 7 bases spanning the gap. Germline V gene sequence: CDR1 SGHRS, CDR2 YFSETQ. The CDR3 is CASSLVEPTDTQYF. The CDR3 DNA reads as TGCGCCAGCAGCTTGGTGGAGCCCACAGATACGCAGTATTTT.

The chain uses TRBV27 and TRBJ1-4, with TRBD1 matching 9 bases. Germline trimming cut 8 bases from V and 8 bases from J; bases unmatched to any gene: 9. The CDR3 covers 14 residues. Germline V gene data show CDR1 as MNHEY and CDR2 as SMNVEV (reference sequence). DNA for the CDR3: TGTGCCAGCCAAGGGGGACAGGGAAACGAAAAACTGTTTTTT. Amino acid sequence: CASQGGQGNEKLFF.

The CDR3 reads CAVRTGLGWGLVNEQFF. The CDR3 bases are TGTGCCGTCCGAACAGGGTTGGGATGGGGACTGGTCAATGAGCAGTTCTTC. The J gene is TRBJ2-1, the V gene TRBV28; D tentatively reads TRBD1 or TRBD2 (6 bases each). Trimming shortened V by 11 bases and J by 6 bases, and 29 bases separated the two germline ends. From germline, CDR1 is MDHEN and CDR2 SYDVKM. CDR3 length equals 17 residues. Based on the CDR3 plus reference TRBV28 and TRBJ2-1, the full variable domain is DVKVTQSSRYLVKRTGEKVFLECVQDMDHENMFWYRQDPGLGLRLIYFSYDVKMKEKGDIPEGYSVSREKKERFSLILESASTNQTSMYLCAVRTGLGWGLVNEQFFGPGTRLTVL.

This sequence joins TRBV27 and TRBJ2-3; a weak D match, TRBD2 (6 bases). Trimming pared 6 bases from V and 4 bases from J, leaving 14 bases between. Per germline, CDR1 MNHEY and CDR2 SMNVEV (reference sequence). This CDR3 region has 14 residues. The CDR3 spells CASSPGSAADTQYF. CDR3 in DNA: TGTGCCAGCAGCCCCGGGAGTGCAGCAGATACGCAGTATTTT.

V usage is TRBV27 and J usage is TRBJ2-7; 8 bases align to TRBD2. CDR3 length: 12 amino acids. V shed 6 bases and J 9 bases; nucleotides not matched to a gene: 7. The germline CDR1 and CDR2 sequences are MNHEY and SMNVEV (reference sequence). CDR3 sequence (DNA): TGTGCCAGCAGCCCTTACGCGGGAGGGCAGTACTTC. Translating it yields CASSPYAGGQYF.

The chain combines TRBV7-9 with TRBJ1-4, with D tentatively TRBD1 (5 bases). This CDR3 has 13 residues. Germline CDR1 and CDR2: SEHNR and FQNEAQ (reference sequence). Trimming took off 5 bases at V and 14 bases at J, with 18 bases between the two ends. CDR3 coding DNA: TGTGCCAGCAGCGATAACCAGGGTCCAGATCTGTTTTTT. Its translation is CASSDNQGPDLFF.

The CDR3 protein is CATYGVGNTEAFF. CDR3 DNA sequence: TGTGCCACCTATGGAGTCGGGAACACTGAAGCTTTCTTT. This chain links TRBV2 with TRBJ1-1; D gene uncertain. Looked up from germline, CDR1 is SNHLY and CDR2 is FYNNEI. The CDR3 contains 13 residues. Trimming pared 10 bases from V and 1 base from J, leaving 13 bases between.

V and J are TRBV9 and TRBJ1-6; no definite D call. This CDR3 has 16 residues. V lost 4 bases, J lost 0 bases, and 11 bases lay in between. Germline CDR1 SGDLS, CDR2 YYNGEE. The CDR3 DNA reads TGTGCCAGCAGCCGCGACGGGGACTCCTATAATTCACCCCTCCACTTT. Translating it yields CASSRDGDSYNSPLHF.

The count of this clone is one. This chain links TRBV5-6 with TRBJ1-2; 8 positions match TRBD1. The CDR3 length is 16 residues. V lost 2 bases and J lost 1; bases outside the gene matches: 7. Germline V gene lookup returns CDR1 SGHDT and CDR2 YYEEEE. The CDR3 reads CASSFRTGTINYGYTF. CDR3 bases: TGTGCCAGCAGCTTCAGGACAGGGACAATTAACTATGGCTACACCTTC.

The chain couples TRBV2 to TRBJ1-1; D is ambiguous. The CDR3 length is 16 residues. Trimming removed 3 bases at V and 0 bases at J, with 14 bases between. Germline assignment: CDR1 SNHLY and CDR2 FYNNEI. DNA of the CDR3: TGTGCCAGCAGTGACATGCCAGGCCACTTGAACACTGAAGCTTTCTTT. Its translation is CASSDMPGHLNTEAFF.

This chain uses TRBV15 with TRBJ2-7; tentative D call: TRBD2 (7 bases). Germline values: CDR1 LNHNV, CDR2 YYDKDF (reference sequence). This CDR3 is built from 14 residues. The ends were cut back, 4 bases at V and 2 bases at J, with 12 bases in the middle. DNA for the CDR3: TGTGCCACCAGCACCCGGGGGGCCACCTACGAGCAGTACTTC. Translation: CATSTRGATYEQYF.

The genes are TRBV27 and TRBJ2-7; 8 nucleotides agree with TRBD1. Trimming cost V 6 bases and J 5 bases; bases outside gene matches: 6. CDR1 is MNHEY, CDR2 SMNVEV, per germline (reference sequence). The CDR3 length is 13 residues. The CDR3 DNA sequence: TGTGCCAGCAGCCTGGACAGGGCGAACGAGCAGTACTTC. It encodes CASSLDRANEQYF.

The chain uses TRBV6-5 and TRBJ2-2, with D perhaps matching TRBD1 or TRBD2 (5 bases each). V was clipped by 4 bases and J by 2 bases, with 8 bases between them. The CDR3 extends over 14 amino acids. The germline V gene encodes CDR1 MNHEY and CDR2 SVGAGI. CDR3 amino acids: CASSFGGNTGELFF. DNA of the CDR3: TGTGCCAGCAGTTTTGGGGGAAACACCGGGGAGCTGTTTTTT.

The J gene is TRBJ1-2, the V gene TRBV18; D gene uncertain. The length of the CDR3 is 15 residues. The germline V gene encodes CDR1 KGHSH and CDR2 LQKENI. Trimming cost V 0 bases and J 3 bases, with 11 bases left between them. CDR3 in amino acids: CASSPPQGNYYGYTF. The CDR3 bases are TGTGCCAGCTCACCACCCCAAGGGAATTACTATGGCTACACCTTC.

This clone was counted a single time. This chain uses TRBV5-1 with TRBJ2-7; D not certain. The germline gives CDR1 SGHRS, CDR2 YFSETQ. The CDR3 has 11 amino acids. V shed 7 bases and J shed 2 bases, with 7 bases lying between them. The CDR3 DNA reads as TGCGCCAGCCGAACCGCCTACGAGCAGTACTTC. Its translation is CASRTAYEQYF.

This clone was counted once. The gene calls are TRBV7-6 and TRBJ2-2, with 7 bases matching TRBD2. Germline V CDR1 and CDR2: SGHVS, FNYEAQ. The CDR3 consists of 16 residues. The ends lost 7 bases at V and 1 base at J; junction bases unmatched: 9. In nucleotides, the CDR3 is TGTGCCAGCACCTCCTATGGGGGGGAGAACACCGGGGAGCTGTTTTTT. It is translated as CASTSYGGENTGELFF.

This chain joins TRBV5-1 and TRBJ2-7, with a weak D call TRBD2 (6 bases). Germline lookup yields CDR1 SGHRS and CDR2 YFSETQ. V was trimmed by 3 bases and J by 5 bases, leaving 9 bases between them. The CDR3 totals 12 residues. CDR3 coding DNA: TGCGCCAGCAGCTCACGACTAGACGAGCAGTACTTC. Translation gives CASSSRLDEQYF. Full variable domain (remainder filled in from reference TRBV5-1 and TRBJ2-7): KAGVTQTPRYLIKTRGQQVTLSCSPISGHRSVSWYQQTPGQGLQFLFEYFSETQRNKGNFPGRFSGRQFSNSRSEMNVSTLELGDSALYLCASSSRLDEQYFGPGTRLTVT.

V and J are TRBV6-6 and TRBJ1-5, with D possibly matching TRBD1 (6 bases). The CDR3 runs 15 residues. CDR1 MNHNY and CDR2 SVGAGI come from the germline V gene (reference sequence). V lost 5 bases and J lost 3, with 14 bases in between. CDR3 sequence: CASSPDSRNNQPQHF. As DNA, the CDR3 is TGTGCCAGCAGTCCGGACAGCCGGAACAATCAGCCCCAGCATTTT.

The V gene is TRBV18, the J gene TRBJ2-7; 8 positions agree with TRBD1. The J segment lost 0 bases and the V segment lost 6 bases, leaving 7 bases of the junction unmatched. CDR1 is KGHSH, CDR2 LQKENI, per germline. This CDR3 region has 15 residues. CDR3: CASSGDRTASYEQYF. DNA for the CDR3: TGTGCCAGCTCGGGGGACAGGACAGCCTCCTACGAGCAGTACTTC.

The J gene is TRBJ2-5, the V gene TRBV5-3, with D possibly being TRBD2 (6 bases). TRBV5-3 is labeled an ORF, and its function is uncertain. The CDR3 extends over 17 amino acids. Trimming left V 2 bases short and J 2 bases short, with 19 bases between. CDR3 coding DNA: TGTGCCAGAAGCTTTTGCACCCGTAGCGGTACGCAAGAGACCCAGTACTTC. Its protein is CARSFCTRSGTQETQYF.

The CDR3 region is CATSRDLTYNEQFF. CDR3 DNA sequence: TGTGCCACCAGCAGAGATTTAACGTACAATGAGCAGTTCTTC. The chain employs TRBV15 and TRBJ2-1, with D unresolved. V was clipped by 0 bases and J by 4 bases, with 7 bases between them. The germline CDR1 and CDR2 sequences are LNHNV and YYDKDF (reference sequence). The CDR3 contains 14 residues.

This clone has just a few counts. This chain uses TRBV15 with TRBJ1-4; D not certain. CDR3 length equals 12 residues. CDR1 LNHNV and CDR2 YYDKDF come from the germline V gene (reference sequence). V shed 0 bases and J shed 12 bases, with 8 bases lying between them. The CDR3 sequence is CATSREGRELFF. CDR3 coding DNA: TGTGCCACCAGCAGAGAAGGCCGAGAACTGTTTTTT.

The V and J genes are TRBV14 and TRBJ1-6; D gene ambiguous. Per the germline V gene, CDR1 is SGHDN and CDR2 is FVKESK. V dropped 4 bases and J dropped 0 bases, with 16 bases sitting between them. The CDR3 length is 18 residues. The CDR3 DNA reads as TGTGCCAGCAGCCCTGTCGACATTCTCAGCTCCTATAATTCACCCCTCCACTTT. Translating it yields CASSPVDILSSYNSPLHF.

The genes are TRBV10-2 and TRBJ1-5; 9 bases are a match to TRBD1. CDR1 is WSHSY and CDR2 is SAAADI in the germline V gene. This CDR3 spans 18 amino acids. Trimming took 3 bases from V and 0 from J; bases not matched to a gene: 9. The CDR3 region is CASSDPQGTGLSNQPQHF. The CDR3 nucleotides are TGCGCCAGCAGTGATCCCCAGGGGACAGGGCTTAGCAATCAGCCCCAGCATTTT.

The rearrangement links TRBV30 to TRBJ2-7; D is perhaps TRBD1 (6 bases). Germline V gene lookup returns CDR1 GTSNPN and CDR2 SVGIG (reference sequence). The CDR3 spans 14 residues. Trimming removed 3 bases at V and 7 bases at J, with 19 bases between. The CDR3 is CAWSDTGTPGEQYF. The CDR3 DNA sequence: TGTGCCTGGAGCGATACCGGGACACCCGGTGAGCAGTACTTC.

The gene calls are TRBV7-9 and TRBJ2-3, with a weak D call TRBD1 (8 bases). Germline values: CDR1 SEHNR, CDR2 FQNEAQ (reference sequence). The ends were cut back, 4 bases at V and 2 bases at J, with 16 bases in the middle. This CDR3 has 16 amino acids. The CDR3 sequence is CASSSRTGRATDTQYF. DNA of the CDR3: TGTGCCAGCAGCTCAAGGACAGGGAGGGCCACAGATACGCAGTATTTT.